Reported below is one T cell receptor (beta chain). The length of the CDR3 is 15 residues. The V gene's germline CDR1 is LNHNV and CDR2 YYDKDF (reference sequence). Trimming stripped 5 bases from V and 1 base from J, with 9 bases between. The source of the sample is a study of blood T cell repertoires in COVID-19. The data were produced by immunoSEQ multiplex PCR, yet TCRdb's version contains in-frame clones alone and is incomplete. The repertoire holds about 250,000 clones, with around 85% as singletons. The chain recombines TRBV15 with TRBJ2-6; D is possibly TRBD1 (6 bases). This TCR was recovered from a woman between 45 and 65 years old with acute COVID-19. The material sequenced was PBMCs or T cells enriched from blood (not recorded which). This CDR3 reads CATSVRGSGANVLTF. The CDR3 DNA reads TGTGCCACCAGCGTCAGGGGATCTGGGGCCAACGTCCTGACTTTC.